This T cell receptor beta chain originates from a study of post-analysis software for immune sequencing data. General study points: Comparison of patients with controls showed about 5 TRBV segments more frequent in patients, TRBV5-6, TRBV5-1 and TRBV20-1 among them.

Incorporated into the TCR beta cDNA libraries were unique molecular identifiers, which served to reduce PCR and sequencing biases. Each CDR3 protein gets one entry after TCRdb re-called the PCR reads with MiXCR. The sample holds about 770,000 distinct CDR3 sequences, just over 45% seen once. Germline-derived CDR1 and CDR2 are DFQATT and SNEGSKA (reference sequence). Trimming removed 7 bases from V and 9 bases from J, with 19 bases in between. The CDR3 length is 14 residues. A word on this clonotype: Antigen unknown.

The sequenced sample was blood. This TCR came from a girl aged 5-17 years with multiple sclerosis. The chain employs TRBV20-1 and TRBJ1-6, with D perhaps matching TRBD1 (6 bases). As DNA, the CDR3 is TGCAGTGGAGGAGGGGGGGGGCGCAGTTCACCCCTCCACTTT. Translation: CSGGGGGRSSPLHF.